This T cell receptor (beta chain) came from a study of blood T cell repertoires in COVID-19. The wider study: Spain, Italy and the United States supplied samples that represented acute and convalescent COVID-19. The cDNA or gDNA used as material had been derived from T cells, B-cell-depleted T cells, or PBMCs.

Per the original data handling: How many nucleated cells were present was estimated from reference gene primer amplification. Assay: immunoSEQ multiplex PCR; the TCRdb copy retains only in-frame clones and omits some. The DNA gave D and trimming, while V, J and clone size come from that table. The profile shows under 250,000 clones, around 80% of them singletons. After removal of 0 bases from V and 8 bases from J, the junction contained 15 bases not matched to a gene. Germline CDR1 and CDR2: LGHDT and YNNKEL (reference sequence). The CDR3 totals 18 residues. The sequencing sample was made of peripheral blood. The origin of this receptor is a man aged 35 to 55 with acute or convalescent COVID-19. The chain employs TRBV3-1 (or the pseudogene TRBV3-2) and TRBJ1-4, with TRBD1 identical over 7 bases. Here the CDR3 DNA reads TGTGCCAGCAGCCAAGATATCACGTGGGCAGGGGGGAGCGAAAAACTGTTTTTT. As protein: CASSQDITWAGGSEKLFF.